What follows are 26 T cell receptor beta chains derived from one specimen sequenced in a study of cytomegalovirus exposure and HLA in healthy donors (dated by TCRdb to about 2017). The receptor library was made with the immunoSEQ multiplex PCR assay. The multiplex PCR relied on a mix of 60 forward primers for TCR Vbeta segments and 13 reverse primers for TCR Jbeta segments. The table was pulled from immuneACCESS by TCRdb, which kept in-frame rearrangements only. Such tables lose some clones; where checked, under half of the loss comes from unresolved V genes, and the rest has no known cause. This sample is represented by fewer than 150,000 clones; approximately 80% of them were singletons. The ten largest clones capture around 4.9% of the sample. Sequencing was carried out using PBMCs. All receptors derive from a male donor in good health and CMV-seronegative.

The V gene is TRBV4-3, the J gene TRBJ1-4, with TRBD1 identical over 11 bases. The length of the CDR3 is 16 residues. The V segment lost 4 bases and the J segment 8 bases; nucleotides outside the gene matches: 9. Germline assignment: CDR1 LGHNA and CDR2 YSLEER. The CDR3 is CASSPLAGTGGEKLFF. CDR3 in DNA: TGCGCCAGCAGCCCCTTGGCCGGGACAGGGGGGGAAAAACTGTTTTTT.

This clone showed up just a few times. This rearrangement joins TRBV10-1 to TRBJ2-2; TRBD2 might be the D (6 bases). Per germline, CDR1 WNHNN and CDR2 SYGVQD (reference sequence). The CDR3 length is 19 residues. V shed 4 bases and J shed 5 bases, with 26 bases lying between them. CDR3 in amino acids: CASSAPIGLGGKKTGELFF. Here the CDR3 DNA reads TGCGCCAGCAGTGCCCCCATCGGGCTCGGAGGGAAGAAGACCGGGGAGCTGTTTTTT.

The chain carries TRBV5-6 and TRBJ1-5; 9 bases are shared with TRBD1. V was clipped by 0 bases and J by 1 base; unmatched bases: 5. Germline V CDR1 and CDR2: SGHDT, YYEEEE. The CDR3 spans 17 residues. CDR3 bases: TGTGCCAGCAGCTTGGGACAGGGGGAGTGGAGCAATCAGCCCCAGCATTTT. Its protein product is CASSLGQGEWSNQPQHF.

This clone appeared a few times. The chain carries TRBV11-2 and TRBJ1-3; D gene uncertain. Trimming removed 0 bases from V and 2 bases from J, with 11 bases in between. The CDR3 contains 16 residues. From germline, CDR1 is SGHAT and CDR2 FQNNGV. CDR3 sequence: CASSLESRGAGNTIYF. CDR3 sequence (DNA): TGTGCCAGCAGCTTAGAAAGCCGGGGAGCTGGAAACACCATATATTTT. Based on the CDR3 plus reference TRBV11-2 and TRBJ1-3, the full variable domain is EAGVAQSPRYKIIEKRQSVAFWCNPISGHATLYWYQQILGQGPKLLIQFQNNGVVDDSQLPKDRFSAERLKGVDSTLKIQPAKLEDSAVYLCASSLESRGAGNTIYFGEGSWLTVV.

The rearrangement joins TRBV9 to TRBJ1-3; D is ambiguous. V gave up 0 bases and J gave up 2 bases, with 12 bases separating them. CDR1 is SGDLS, CDR2 YYNGEE, per germline. The CDR3 has 16 amino acids. In nucleotides, the CDR3 is TGTGCCAGCAGCGTAGGAGGAGAACGCGCTGGAAACACCATATATTTT. Translating gives CASSVGGERAGNTIYF. The whole variable domain, filled in from reference TRBV9 and TRBJ1-3, reads DSGVTQTPKHLITATGQRVTLRCSPRSGDLSVYWYQQSLDQGLQFLIQYYNGEERAKGNILERFSAQQFPDLHSELNLSSLELGDSALYFCASSVGGERAGNTIYFGEGSWLTVV.

This chain uses TRBV6-1 with TRBJ2-3, with D tentatively TRBD1 (5 bases). Trimming stripped 3 bases from V and 8 bases from J, with 9 bases between. Germline V gene data show CDR1 as MNHNS and CDR2 as SASEGT. There are 12 residues in the CDR3. The DNA of the CDR3 is TGTGCCAGCAGTGACGAAGGGGCTACGCAGTATTTT. This sequence encodes CASSDEGATQYF.

The V and J genes are TRBV7-3 and TRBJ2-2; D is possibly TRBD2 (7 bases). Germline V lookup: CDR1 SGHTA, CDR2 FQGTGA. V shed 2 bases and J shed 4 bases, with 14 bases lying between them. The length of the CDR3 is 16 residues. CDR3 in DNA: TGTGCCAGCAGCTTAGGGAGGGGGTTGTCCACCGGGGAGCTGTTTTTT. Residues: CASSLGRGLSTGELFF.

V gene TRBV25-1 combines with J gene TRBJ1-6; no reliable D call. CDR1 is MGHDK, CDR2 SYGVNS, per germline. V was shortened by 5 bases and J by 9 bases, with 8 bases between the two germline ends. This CDR3 region has 12 residues. CDR3 sequence: CASSRGVSPLHF. CDR3 in DNA: TGTGCCAGCAGTCGCGGGGTTTCACCCCTCCACTTT.

The rearrangement links TRBV4-1 to TRBJ1-2; TRBD1 matches 10 bases. The germline CDR1 and CDR2 sequences are MGHRA and YSYEKL. Trimming cost V 4 bases and J 4 bases; bases outside gene matches: 6. CDR3 length: 15 amino acids. DNA of the CDR3: TGCGCCAGCAGCCTAGGACAGGGGGAGGGCTATGGCTACACCTTC. Amino acids: CASSLGQGEGYGYTF.

The V and J genes are TRBV5-1 and TRBJ1-2; 10 bases map to TRBD1. V trimming: 0 bases; J trimming: 5 bases; junction bases outside the gene matches: 1. The germline gives CDR1 SGHRS, CDR2 YFSETQ. CDR3 length equals 14 residues. The CDR3 here is CASSLGTGGYGYTF. The CDR3 DNA reads as TGCGCCAGCAGCTTGGGGACAGGGGGGTATGGCTACACCTTC.

This CDR3 is CASSFRRGNNSPLHF. Written as DNA, the CDR3 is TGTGCCAGTAGTTTCCGACGGGGAAATAATTCACCCCTCCACTTT. The rearrangement uses TRBV19 and TRBJ1-6; no firm D call. CDR1 is LNHDA, CDR2 SQIVND, per germline (reference sequence). There are 15 residues in the CDR3. The V gene lost 5 bases and the J gene lost 5 bases, with 13 bases spanning the gap. The entire variable domain, with the rest obtained from reference TRBV19 and TRBJ1-6, is as follows: DGGITQSPKYLFRKEGQNVTLSCEQNLNHDAMYWYRQDPGQGLRLIYYSQIVNDFQKGDIAEGYSVSREKKESFPLTVTSAQKNPTAFYLCASSFRRGNNSPLHFGNGTRLTVT.

The chain has TRBV27 and TRBJ1-2; the D is unclear. With 3 bases removed from V and 0 bases from J, the gap between germline ends came to 11 bases. The V gene's germline CDR1 is MNHEY and CDR2 SMNVEV (reference sequence). There are 15 residues in the CDR3. CDR3: CASSFSRGSNYGYTF. The CDR3 nucleotides read TGTGCCAGCAGTTTCTCCCGGGGTTCTAACTATGGCTACACCTTC.

The V gene is TRBV28, the J gene TRBJ1-2; D gene ambiguous. CDR3 length equals 14 residues. V gave up 5 bases and J gave up 6 bases, with 16 bases separating them. Germline CDR1 reads MDHEN; CDR2 reads SYDVKM. Here the CDR3 reads CASSPRRRWNGYTF. CDR3 nucleotide sequence: TGTGCCAGCAGTCCCCGGAGGCGATGGAATGGCTACACCTTC.

This clone was counted only a few times. This sequence joins TRBV2 and TRBJ2-4; TRBD2 aligns across 7 bases. Germline V gene data show CDR1 as SNHLY and CDR2 as FYNNEI. The CDR3 spans 15 residues. Unmatched junction bases numbered 10, after V lost 6 bases and J lost 5 bases. The CDR3 coding sequence is TGTGCCAGCAGGGGGGGGACCGGAGCAGAAAACATTCAGTACTTC. Translated: CASRGGTGAENIQYF.

The rearrangement uses TRBV18 and TRBJ1-6; no firm D call. The CDR3 totals 17 residues. Trimming took off 4 bases at V and 5 bases at J, with 18 bases between the two ends. Germline V gene data show CDR1 as KGHSH and CDR2 as LQKENI. DNA for the CDR3: TGTGCCAGCTCACTACAACGCGGGGAGGTACATAATTCACCCCTCCACTTT. Its translation is CASSLQRGEVHNSPLHF.

The chain is built from TRBV9 and TRBJ1-1; D unresolved. V dropped 2 bases and J dropped 0 bases, with 8 bases sitting between them. The CDR3 is made up of 14 amino acids. CDR1 and CDR2 from the germline V gene are SGDLS and YYNGEE. The CDR3 DNA reads TGTGCCAGCAGCGTCGGACTGATGAACACTGAAGCTTTCTTT. This codes for CASSVGLMNTEAFF.

CDR3 DNA: TGCGCCAGCAGCTTACAGGGTTTATACAATGAGCAGTTCTTC. Amino acids: CASSLQGLYNEQFF. The chain carries TRBV5-1 and TRBJ2-1; D might be TRBD1 (6 bases). CDR1 is SGHRS, CDR2 YFSETQ, per germline. The CDR3 is 14 amino acids. V dropped 2 bases and J dropped 4 bases, with 10 bases sitting between them.

Written as DNA, the CDR3 is TGTGCCAGCAGTTTTTGGGGGCCCTACGAGCAGTACTTC. It translates to CASSFWGPYEQYF. The chain combines TRBV27 with TRBJ2-7; D may be TRBD1 (6 bases). The germline CDR1 and CDR2 sequences are MNHEY and SMNVEV (reference sequence). The germline V and J ends were trimmed by 3 bases and 2 bases, with 8 bases remaining between them. This CDR3 contains 13 residues.

This sequence joins TRBV5-1 and TRBJ1-1, with TRBD1 identical over 7 bases. Germline CDR1 and CDR2: SGHRS and YFSETQ. The V gene end was trimmed by 0 bases and the J gene end by 5 bases; junction bases not matched to a gene: 16. The CDR3 has 18 amino acids. For the CDR3, the DNA is TGCGCCAGCAGCTTGGCGGGCGCTAAGATAAGCAGGGGGACTGAAGCTTTCTTT. This codes for CASSLAGAKISRGTEAFF.

V usage is TRBV5-6 and J usage is TRBJ2-5; D perhaps matches TRBD2 (5 bases). The J call may be in error: the DNA end matches TRBJ2-7 better. The CDR3 loop spans 14 amino acids. The germline V gene encodes CDR1 SGHDT and CDR2 YYEEEE. The DNA for the CDR3 is TGTGCCAGCAGCTTGGAGGTGAGGACTGACGAGCAGTACTTC. Translating it yields CASSLEVRTDEQYF.

The CDR3 is CASSSTFLAGTYEQYF. CDR3 nucleotide sequence: TGTGCCAGCAGCTCGACCTTTTTAGCGGGGACCTACGAGCAGTACTTC. The gene calls are TRBV7-2 and TRBJ2-7; 8 positions match TRBD2. This CDR3 is built from 16 residues. In germline, CDR1 is SGHTA, CDR2 FQGNSA. The V segment lost 4 bases and the J segment 2 bases; nucleotides outside the gene matches: 10.

V is TRBV11-3 and J is TRBJ2-1; 10 bases are a match to TRBD1. CDR3 length: 16 residues. V was pared by 0 bases and J by 4 bases, with 3 bases of the junction left unmatched. Germline V gives CDR1 SGHNT, CDR2 YENEEA. For the CDR3, the DNA is TGTGCCAGCAGCTTAGATGGGACAGGGGAATACAATGAGCAGTTCTTC. Its protein product is CASSLDGTGEYNEQFF.

This sequence joins TRBV4-1 and TRBJ1-1, with D maybe TRBD1 (6 bases). The CDR3 consists of 16 residues. V was pared by 5 bases and J by 5 bases, with 21 bases between. In germline, CDR1 is MGHRA, CDR2 YSYEKL. The CDR3 loop reads CASSEREQGIYTEAFF. In DNA, the CDR3 is TGCGCCAGCAGCGAACGAGAACAGGGAATTTATACTGAAGCTTTCTTT.

This chain links TRBV30 with TRBJ2-1; 8 bases are shared with TRBD2. V dropped 0 bases and J dropped 14; count of bases not matched to a gene: 12. CDR1 GTSNPN and CDR2 SVGIG come from the germline V gene (reference sequence). CDR3 size: 14 residues. The CDR3 protein is CAWSVGGPGGRKFF. CDR3 nucleotide sequence: TGTGCCTGGAGTGTTGGGGGTCCGGGGGGGCGGAAGTTCTTC. Full variable domain (outside the CDR3, taken from reference TRBV30 and TRBJ2-1): SQTIHQWPATLVQPVGSPLSLECTVEGTSNPNLYWYRQAAGRGLQLLFYSVGIGQISSEVPQNLSASRPQDRQFILSSKKLLLSDSGFYLCAWSVGGPGGRKFFGPGTRLTVL.

This sequence joins TRBV10-3 and TRBJ1-6; tentatively, D is TRBD1 (6 bases). Trimming removed 1 base from V and 0 bases from J, with 7 bases in between. CDR3 length: 16 residues. In germline, CDR1 is ENHRY, CDR2 SYGVKD. CDR3 loop: CAISELGGSYNSPLHF. CDR3 bases: TGTGCCATCAGTGAGTTAGGGGGCTCCTATAATTCACCCCTCCACTTT.

The rearrangement joins TRBV19 to TRBJ1-3; TRBD1 is a possible D gene (6 bases). The CDR3 loop spans 15 amino acids. V lost 10 bases, J lost 1 base, and 17 bases lay in between. Germline V gene lookup returns CDR1 LNHDA and CDR2 SQIVND (reference sequence). The CDR3 bases are TGTGCCATTTGGGGAGGGGGGCGTTCTGGAAACACCATATATTTT. Translating it yields CAIWGGGRSGNTIYF.